This T cell receptor beta chain was profiled in a study of cytomegalovirus exposure and HLA in healthy donors. Study context: Genotyping showed roughly 86% of over 350 donors falling in the Caucasian-associated ancestry cluster.

With respect to this clone: The target antigen is unknown.

Germline CDR1 is SEHNR and CDR2 is FQNEAQ (reference sequence). Between the trimmed V and J ends, which lost 5 bases and 2 bases, there was a span of 14 bases. The CDR3 has 15 amino acids. The study ran its PCR with 60 Vbeta and 13 Jbeta primers. Method: immunoSEQ multiplex PCR; TCRdb's copy keeps in-frame clones and lacks some. The data hold approximately 150,000 clones, with roughly 79% observed a single time. Whole-study findings and limits: When a later analysis was performed, an Asian-associated ancestry cluster reportedly had fewer N-insertions than the roughly 700-donor mean. It was reported that the classifier diagnosed cytomegalovirus status with high specificity and sensitivity in both the original and validation cohorts. Later analysis associated a missense DCLRE1C variant with TCR beta V- and J-gene trimming.

The TCR originated in a man aged 18 to 30 in good health and CMV-seropositive. V and J are TRBV7-9 and TRBJ2-3; possibly TRBD1 for D (6 bases). The source material was PBMCs. The chain's CDR3 is CASSRDRTTTDTQYF. The CDR3 coding sequence is TGTGCCAGCAGCCGCGACAGGACAACCACAGATACGCAGTATTTT.